This T cell receptor (beta chain) was documented in a study of shared clonotypes between healthy human individuals. The V end lost 6 bases, the J end lost 7 bases, and 15 bases lay between the germline ends. This CDR3 has 13 amino acids. From germline, CDR1 is LNHDA and CDR2 SQIVND (reference sequence). Clones were read by immunoSEQ multiplex PCR, and TCRdb kept only the in-frame ones, dropping some. The repertoire holds approximately 2.5 million clones, with around 94% as singletons. The TCR sequence derives from a man between 18 and 29 years old in good health. The chain recombines TRBV19 with TRBJ2-5; TRBD2 might be the D (6 bases). The material sequenced was naive CD4+ T cells sorted from blood. Sample subset: CD45RA+ positively selected. The CDR3 loop is CASSSSWGGTQYF. The CDR3 region has the DNA TGTGCCAGTAGCTCGTCTTGGGGAGGGACCCAGTACTTC.